The entry below gives a single T cell receptor beta chain sequence along with its context. The source of the sample is a study of T-cell reconstitution after alpha-beta-depleted transplantation in children. TCRbeta library construction was performed incorporating unique molecular identifiers. TCRdb re-analysed the PCR reads in MiXCR, keeping a single row per CDR3 protein. The sample records 800,000 to 1,000,000 distinct CDR3 sequences, around 30% being singletons. Germline CDR1 and CDR2: LGHNA and YNFKEQ. This CDR3 has 18 residues. Trimming shortened V by 3 bases and J by 0 bases, and 21 bases separated the two germline ends.

This chain links TRBV4-2 with TRBJ2-7, with D perhaps matching TRBD2 (5 bases). This sequence was found in a boy under two years old who had a stem cell transplant for SCID, so the T cells may come from the graft donor. Here the sequenced sample was PBMCs, mostly from graft donor cells, taken 360 days after TCRalphabeta/CD19-depleted stem cell transplant. The CDR3 DNA reads as TGTGCCAGCAGCCAGTCAACCACGAGAAGCGGTCGCTCCTACGAGCAGTACTTC. Translated: CASSQSTTRSGRSYEQYF.